A selection of T cell receptor beta chains follows, all from one sample in a study of long-term antiretroviral therapy in people with HIV. Repertoires were generated with immunoSEQ multiplex PCR, while TCRdb's copy carries only in-frame clones and drops some. This table holds roughly 18,000 clones, roughly nine tenths found once. The sequencing here drew on unsorted PBMCs, taken 3 years after starting antiretroviral therapy. The receptors derive from a man in his fifties or sixties with HIV. Each CDR3 is given with its conserved first and last residue. The D gene is left open where the match is weak. A row's size may be missing; if present it is once, few, many or a size class.

v_call	clone_size	d_call	j_call	cdr3_nt	cdr3_aa
TRBV5-1	medium-sized	TRBD2	TRBJ2-7	TGCGCCAGCAGCAAGGGACTAGCGGGTTACGAGCAGTACTTC	CASSKGLAGYEQYF
TRBV4-1	NA	NA	TRBJ2-7	TGCGCCAGCAGTCAAATGGAGGGATACGAGCAGTACTTC	CASSQMEGYEQYF
TRBV28	NA	NA	TRBJ1-4	TGTGCCAGCAGCGTACAGCCTACTAGTGAAAAACTGTTTTTT	CASSVQPTSEKLFF
TRBV4-3	NA	NA	TRBJ2-3	TGCGCCAGCAGCCAAGGCGCGACAGGTACAGATACGCAGTATTTT	CASSQGATGTDTQYF
TRBV4-3	NA	NA	TRBJ2-6	TGCGCCAGCAGCCACGGCACCTCTGGGGCCAACGTCCTGACTTTC	CASSHGTSGANVLTF
TRBV4-1	NA	NA	TRBJ1-1	TGCGCCAGCAGCGCTCAGGGAGGGAACACTGAAGCTTTCTTT	CASSAQGGNTEAFF
TRBV6-6	NA	NA	TRBJ2-3	TGTGCCAGCAGTTACGGTGAGGGATTAAGCACAGATACGCAGTATTTT	CASSYGEGLSTDTQYF
TRBV2	NA	TRBD2	TRBJ2-3	TGTGCCACTGAGAGCGGGACTACTAGCACAGATACGCAGTATTTT	CATESGTTSTDTQYF
TRBV11-2	NA	NA	TRBJ2-7	TGTGCCAGCAGCTTGAGCCGGGGGGCACAGTACGAGCAGTACTTC	CASSLSRGAQYEQYF
TRBV15	NA	NA	TRBJ1-1	TGTGCCACCAGCAGTGTGGGGGGCACTGAAGCTTTCTTT	CATSSVGGTEAFF
TRBV6-1	NA	NA	TRBJ1-2	TGTGCCAGCAGTGTATCACAGCTCCCCCTCTATGGCTACACCTTC	CASSVSQLPLYGYTF